These T cell receptor beta chains were read from a single sample in a study of T-cell memory formation after mild COVID-19. TCRdb reanalysed the 5' RACE reads using MiXCR and keeps one entry per CDR3 protein. The table includes hundreds of thousands of distinct CDR3 sequences, 20% to 25% detected once. Sequences were obtained from PBMCs or a T cell subset sorted from them (not recorded which). The origin of the receptors is a man younger than 35 who had mild COVID-19 (a few samples of this study predate the infection). Cell type and time point are not known. CDR3s include the opening cysteine and the closing phenylalanine or tryptophan. Fields, in order: J gene, clone size, D gene, V gene, CDR3 protein, CDR3 DNA. The D gene is left open where the match is weak. Size is stated for part of the rows, as once, few or many counts, or as a class when the clone is expanded.

J gene: TRBJ1-5; clone size: few; D gene: NA; V gene: TRBV28; CDR3 protein: CASSLPGSPNQPQHF; CDR3 DNA: TGTGCCAGCAGTTTACCAGGGTCCCCCAATCAGCCCCAGCATTTT
J gene: TRBJ2-5; clone size: NA; D gene: NA; V gene: TRBV7-2; CDR3 protein: CASSLQQGRVETQYF; CDR3 DNA: TGTGCCAGCAGCTTACAGCAGGGACGGGTAGAGACCCAGTACTTC
J gene: TRBJ2-2; clone size: few; D gene: TRBD1; V gene: TRBV10-3; CDR3 protein: CAIYRGTGELFF; CDR3 DNA: TGTGCCATCTACAGGGGAACCGGGGAGCTGTTTTTT
J gene: TRBJ2-5; clone size: NA; D gene: NA; V gene: TRBV10-2; CDR3 protein: CASSSPGGQGQEETQYF; CDR3 DNA: TGCGCCAGCAGCTCCCCCGGCGGGCAGGGCCAGGAAGAGACCCAGTACTTC
J gene: TRBJ2-3; clone size: NA; D gene: TRBD1; V gene: TRBV29-1; CDR3 protein: CSVEGAFTLRTDTQYF; CDR3 DNA: TGCAGCGTCGAGGGGGCCTTTACCTTGAGAACAGATACGCAGTATTTT
J gene: TRBJ2-7; clone size: many; D gene: NA; V gene: TRBV5-1; CDR3 protein: CASSLGDYEQYF; CDR3 DNA: TGCGCCAGCAGCTTGGGCGACTACGAGCAGTACTTC
J gene: TRBJ2-2; clone size: few; D gene: TRBD2; V gene: TRBV5-8; CDR3 protein: CASSPVEAGGDTGELFF; CDR3 DNA: TGTGCCAGCAGCCCCGTGGAAGCGGGGGGGGACACCGGGGAGCTGTTTTTT
J gene: TRBJ1-2; clone size: few; D gene: TRBD1; V gene: TRBV3-1; CDR3 protein: CASSLGQGAQHGYTF; CDR3 DNA: TGTGCCAGCAGCCTCGGACAGGGGGCGCAGCATGGCTACACCTTC
J gene: TRBJ2-7; clone size: few; D gene: NA; V gene: TRBV7-2; CDR3 protein: CASSLWGSTYEQYF; CDR3 DNA: TGTGCCAGCAGCTTATGGGGCAGTACCTACGAGCAGTACTTC
J gene: TRBJ1-1; clone size: NA; D gene: NA; V gene: TRBV9; CDR3 protein: CASSVAPGPGAEAFF; CDR3 DNA: TGTGCCAGCAGCGTAGCTCCGGGACCAGGGGCTGAAGCTTTCTTT
J gene: TRBJ1-2; clone size: NA; D gene: NA; V gene: TRBV12-3/TRBV12-4; CDR3 protein: CASSLEPRGDSGYTF; CDR3 DNA: TGTGCCAGCAGTTTAGAGCCCAGGGGTGATAGTGGCTACACCTTC
J gene: TRBJ2-3; clone size: few; D gene: TRBD1; V gene: TRBV7-6; CDR3 protein: CASSLRQGDTQYF; CDR3 DNA: TGTGCCAGCAGCTTACGACAGGGAGATACGCAGTATTTT
J gene: TRBJ2-2; clone size: many; D gene: NA; V gene: TRBV7-7; CDR3 protein: CASSLEGRGNTGELFF; CDR3 DNA: TGTGCCAGCAGCTTAGAAGGCAGGGGTAACACCGGGGAGCTGTTTTTT
J gene: TRBJ2-7; clone size: many; D gene: NA; V gene: TRBV4-3; CDR3 protein: CASSQESRGYEQYF; CDR3 DNA: TGCGCCAGCAGCCAAGAATCTAGGGGTTACGAGCAGTACTTC
J gene: TRBJ2-5; clone size: few; D gene: TRBD2; V gene: TRBV7-2; CDR3 protein: CASRPGLAHWFQETQYF; CDR3 DNA: TGTGCCAGCAGACCTGGACTAGCGCACTGGTTCCAAGAGACCCAGTACTTC
J gene: TRBJ1-3; clone size: few; D gene: NA; V gene: TRBV5-1; CDR3 protein: CASSLNLLSGNTIYF; CDR3 DNA: TGCGCCAGCAGCTTGAATCTCCTCTCTGGAAACACCATATATTTT
J gene: TRBJ1-6; clone size: few; D gene: TRBD1; V gene: TRBV7-9; CDR3 protein: CASSLGTAYSPLHF; CDR3 DNA: TGTGCCAGCAGCTTGGGGACAGCGTATTCACCCCTCCACTTT